Presented here are 16 T cell receptor beta chains from one specimen sequenced in a study of blood T cell repertoires in COVID-19. Some clones are missing from TCRdb's copy, which holds only in-frame ones; the method was immunoSEQ multiplex PCR. Here the sample spans 270,000 or so clones, 65% to 90% being singletons. Sequencing was carried out using peripheral blood. All receptors come from a human donor in a cohort sampled during active COVID-19.

The rearrangement joins TRBV9 to TRBJ2-1; TRBD2 matches at 8 bases. The V segment lost 3 bases and the J segment 2 bases; nucleotides outside the gene matches: 4. The germline V gene has CDR1 SGDLS and CDR2 YYNGEE. The CDR3 consists of 15 residues. The CDR3 is CASSGSGSTYNEQFF. Written as DNA, the CDR3 is TGTGCCAGCAGCGGGAGCGGGAGTACCTACAATGAGCAGTTCTTC.

A few counts support this clone. The chain carries TRBV19 and TRBJ2-4; D is perhaps TRBD2 (6 bases). The CDR3 is 16 residues long. Trimming removed 2 bases at V and 1 base at J, with 12 bases between. CDR1 is LNHDA and CDR2 is SQIVND in the germline V gene (reference sequence). The CDR3 DNA is TGTGCCAGTAGTATACCACGGGGGTTGGCCAAAAACATTCAGTACTTC. It specifies CASSIPRGLAKNIQYF.

The rearrangement links TRBV9 to TRBJ2-1; TRBD1 matches 7 bases. Germline values: CDR1 SGDLS, CDR2 YYNGEE. Losses at the gene ends were 0 bases for V and 8 bases for J; bases not matched to a gene: 8. The CDR3 runs 15 residues. Here the CDR3 DNA reads TGTGCCAGCAGCGTAGTATCAGGGGGTGGTGATGAGCAGTTCTTC. Translated, it gives CASSVVSGGGDEQFF.

The chain employs TRBV2 and TRBJ2-1; the match to TRBD2 covers 12 bases. The germline gives CDR1 SNHLY, CDR2 FYNNEI. There are 15 residues in the CDR3. The trim removed 6 bases at V and 3 bases at J, leaving 3 bases unmatched. CDR3 residues: CASRTSGSIYNEQFF. In DNA form, the CDR3 reads TGTGCCAGCAGGACTAGCGGGAGCATCTACAATGAGCAGTTCTTC.

V usage is TRBV28 and J usage is TRBJ1-3, with 8 bases aligning to TRBD1. Losses at the gene ends were 5 bases for V and 5 bases for J; bases not matched to a gene: 5. There are 14 residues in the CDR3. In germline, CDR1 is MDHEN, CDR2 SYDVKM. The CDR3 protein is CASSPGQARNTIYF. In DNA, the CDR3 is TGTGCCAGCAGTCCGGGACAGGCACGAAACACCATATATTTT.

This chain connects TRBV10-2 to TRBJ1-1; TRBD1 might be the D (6 bases). This CDR3 has 12 amino acids. V lost 0 bases and J lost 9, with 8 bases in between. Germline V lookup: CDR1 WSHSY, CDR2 SAAADI. The CDR3 loop reads CASSESWGQAFF. In nucleotides, the CDR3 is TGCGCCAGCAGTGAGTCGTGGGGGCAAGCTTTCTTT.

J is TRBJ2-2 and V is TRBV7-2; perhaps TRBD2 as D (6 bases). This CDR3 is built from 16 residues. Germline lookup yields CDR1 SGHTA and CDR2 FQGNSA. V lost 3 bases and J 7 bases, leaving 18 bases between the germline ends. The CDR3 region has the DNA TGTGCCAGCAGCTTTTTGGGACGGGAGAAGGGCGGGGAGCTGTTTTTT. This codes for CASSFLGREKGGELFF.

This clone appeared a few times. The CDR3 bases are TGTGCCAGCAGCTTGGGACTAGCGAGGTCAGATACGCAGTATTTT. This codes for CASSLGLARSDTQYF. The chain is built from TRBV6-6 and TRBJ2-3, with 10 bases lining up with TRBD2. Trimming removed 6 bases from V and 4 bases from J; junction bases left unmatched: 7. CDR1 and CDR2 (germline): MNHNY, SVGAGI (reference sequence). The CDR3 is 15 amino acids.

This sequence joins TRBV9 and TRBJ2-1, with 7 bases fitting TRBD2. Germline V lookup: CDR1 SGDLS, CDR2 YYNGEE. The V gene end was trimmed by 0 bases and the J gene end by 4 bases; junction bases not matched to a gene: 7. The CDR3 is made up of 16 amino acids. CDR3 sequence: CASSVGSGGPYNEQFF. The CDR3 nucleotides read TGTGCCAGCAGCGTAGGTTCGGGGGGACCTTACAATGAGCAGTTCTTC. The full variable domain, with the rest looked up from reference TRBV9 and TRBJ2-1, is DSGVTQTPKHLITATGQRVTLRCSPRSGDLSVYWYQQSLDQGLQFLIQYYNGEERAKGNILERFSAQQFPDLHSELNLSSLELGDSALYFCASSVGSGGPYNEQFFGPGTRLTVL.

The J gene is TRBJ1-1, the V gene TRBV7-9, with TRBD1 identical over 11 bases. This CDR3 has 14 amino acids. J gave up 2 bases and V 8 bases, and 4 bases lay outside the gene matches. Per the germline V gene, CDR1 is SEHNR and CDR2 is FQNEAQ (reference sequence). CDR3 sequence: CASLGQGANTEAFF. In DNA form, the CDR3 reads TGTGCCAGCTTAGGACAGGGGGCTAACACTGAAGCTTTCTTT.

Regarding this clone: The same CDR3 is also encoded by other DNA sequences in this sample. The chain employs TRBV5-8 and TRBJ1-5; 7 bases are a match to TRBD1. The J segment lost 6 bases and the V segment lost 4 bases, leaving 10 bases of the junction unmatched. The germline CDR1 and CDR2 sequences are SGHTS and YDEGEE. The CDR3 is made up of 15 amino acids. This chain's CDR3 is CASSPYNRGSQPQHF. As DNA, the CDR3 is TGTGCCAGCAGCCCCTACAACAGGGGCAGTCAGCCCCAGCATTTT.

The rearrangement joins TRBV2 to TRBJ2-1; 7 bases are a match to TRBD2. V lost 5 bases to trimming and J lost 10 bases; unmatched junction nucleotides: 2. Germline CDR1 SNHLY, CDR2 FYNNEI. The CDR3 loop spans 11 amino acids. The CDR3 sequence is CASSYSGEQFF. CDR3 bases: TGTGCCAGCAGTTATAGCGGGGAGCAGTTCTTC.

The chain uses TRBV6-5 and TRBJ2-5; 9 bases map to TRBD2. The length of the CDR3 is 13 residues. J was trimmed by 4 bases and V by 7 bases; bases with no gene match: 4. Germline loops: CDR1 MNHEY, CDR2 SVGAGI. The CDR3 loop reads CASTLLAGETQYF. The CDR3 DNA sequence: TGTGCCAGCACTTTACTAGCGGGAGAGACCCAGTACTTC.

This sequence joins TRBV18 and TRBJ2-5; 7 bases map to TRBD1. In germline, CDR1 is KGHSH, CDR2 LQKENI. J was trimmed by 4 bases and V by 6 bases; bases with no gene match: 11. This CDR3 contains 15 residues. CDR3 protein: CASSPDRAFGETQYF. CDR3 in DNA: TGTGCCAGCTCCCCTGACAGGGCTTTTGGAGAGACCCAGTACTTC.

V usage is TRBV7-2 and J usage is TRBJ2-5, with unresolved D. Trimming removed 2 bases at V and 6 bases at J, with 16 bases between. In germline, CDR1 is SGHTA, CDR2 FQGNSA. The CDR3 sequence is 15 residues long. CDR3: CASSLTNAVTKTQYF. As DNA, the CDR3 is TGTGCCAGCAGCTTAACAAACGCAGTTACGAAGACCCAGTACTTC.

The chain links TRBV28 to TRBJ1-5; D ambiguous. The CDR3 extends over 16 amino acids. Germline V gene sequence: CDR1 MDHEN, CDR2 SYDVKM. Trimming removed 6 bases at V and 0 bases at J, with 15 bases between. CDR3 sequence reads: CASSLMSRLSNQPQHF. CDR3 nucleotides: TGTGCCAGCAGCCTGATGAGCAGGCTTAGCAATCAGCCCCAGCATTTT. The full variable domain, in which reference TRBV28 and TRBJ1-5 provide the parts outside the CDR3, is DVKVTQSSRYLVKRTGEKVFLECVQDMDHENMFWYRQDPGLGLRLIYFSYDVKMKEKGDIPEGYSVSREKKERFSLILESASTNQTSMYLCASSLMSRLSNQPQHFGDGTRLSIL.